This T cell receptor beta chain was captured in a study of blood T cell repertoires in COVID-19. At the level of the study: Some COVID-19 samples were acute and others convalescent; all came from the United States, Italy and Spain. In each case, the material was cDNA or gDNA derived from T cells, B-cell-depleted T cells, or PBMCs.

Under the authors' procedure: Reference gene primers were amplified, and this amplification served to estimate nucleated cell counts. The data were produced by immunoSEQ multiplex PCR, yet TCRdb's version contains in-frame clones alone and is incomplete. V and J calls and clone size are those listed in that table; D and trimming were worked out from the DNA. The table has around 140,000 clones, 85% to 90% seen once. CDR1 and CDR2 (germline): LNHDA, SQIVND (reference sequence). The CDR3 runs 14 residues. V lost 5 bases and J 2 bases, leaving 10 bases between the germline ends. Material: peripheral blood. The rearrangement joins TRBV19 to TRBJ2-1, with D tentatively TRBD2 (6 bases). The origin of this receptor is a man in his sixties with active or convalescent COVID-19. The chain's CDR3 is CASSGTDPYNEQFF. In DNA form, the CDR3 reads TGTGCCAGTAGTGGGACTGACCCCTACAATGAGCAGTTCTTC.